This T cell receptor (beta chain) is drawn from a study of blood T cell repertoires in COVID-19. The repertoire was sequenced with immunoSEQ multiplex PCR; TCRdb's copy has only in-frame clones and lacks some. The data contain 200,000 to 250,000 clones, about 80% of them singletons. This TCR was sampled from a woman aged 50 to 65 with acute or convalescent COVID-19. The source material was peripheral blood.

CDR3 nucleotide sequence: TGTGCCAGCAGAAAGAGACAAATGAACACTGAAGCTTTCTTT. This translates into CASRKRQMNTEAFF. This chain connects TRBV6-6 to TRBJ1-1; D is ambiguous. The germline V and J ends were trimmed by 6 bases and 0 bases, with 11 bases remaining between them. The CDR3 runs to 14 residues. CDR1 and CDR2 (germline): MNHNY, SVGAGI (reference sequence).